This TCR beta chain derives from a study of cytomegalovirus exposure and HLA in healthy donors. Study at large: Early released data had around 88 million unique TCRs, all coming from HLA-typed donors.

V lost 5 bases and J lost 4, with 12 bases in between. CDR3 length equals 13 residues. Germline lookup yields CDR1 SGHRS and CDR2 YFSETQ. It was with 60 Vbeta and 13 Jbeta primers that the PCR ran. Sequencing used immunoSEQ multiplex PCR; TCRdb keeps in-frame clones, though not all of them. This sample has 20,000 to 25,000 clones, with about four fifths found just once. The TCR was taken from a male donor in good health and CMV-seronegative. Sequenced sample: PBMCs. The genes are TRBV5-1 and TRBJ1-1, with D unclear. CDR3 protein: CASSITRGTEAFF. The CDR3 DNA is TGCGCCAGCAGTATTACTCGGGGCACTGAAGCTTTCTTT.